The subject of this entry is one T cell receptor beta chain. One junction end does not reproduce the germline sequence, and a read error may be involved. The sample originates from a study of T cell responses to AZD1222 COVID-19 vaccine. Study information: Second-dose schedules of about 4 or about 12 weeks were combined.

Measured with immunoSEQ multiplex PCR; TCRdb has only the in-frame clones, and not every one. This table has 150,000 to 160,000 clones, 90% appearing once. This CDR3 comprises 16 residues. Germline loops: CDR1 SSHAT, CDR2 FNYEAQ (reference sequence). This sequence originates from an adult in good health. Material: peripheral blood, obtained on day 0 of AZD1222 vaccination. The chain employs TRBV7-7 and TRBJ2-1, with a possible D match to TRBD2 (5 bases). DNA for the CDR3: TGTGCTAGCAGCGACGTCGAGCGGCAGCCTTACAATGAGCAGTTCTTC. Amino acids: CASSDVERQPYNEQFF. Full variable domain (remainder filled in from reference TRBV7-7 and TRBJ2-1): GAGVSQSPRYKVTKRGQDVTLRCDPISSHATLYWYQQALGQGPEFLTYFNYEAQPDKSGLPSDRFSAERPEGSISTLTIQRTEQRDSAMYRCASSDVERQPYNEQFFGPGTRLTVL.